The T cell receptor beta chain under discussion was sequenced for a study of metastatic and nonmetastatic thyroid tumors. The wider study: Blood and tumor or nodule tissue repertoires from malignant and benign thyroid patients were compared. Findings and limits, study-wide: Patients with malignant thyroid tumors reportedly had significantly higher TCR beta diversity than those with benign nodules, in blood and tumor.

No treatment had been given to any patient before thyroid surgery. Per the original data handling: CDR3 differences across clinicopathological groups were used to build a distant-metastasis classifier for papillary thyroid cancer. Using MiXCR, TCRdb reanalyzed the PCR reads. None of the V and J calls come from the authors' own analysis; TCRdb made them. The table includes about 40,000 clones, 9.5% to 12% detected once. Germline-derived CDR1 and CDR2 are SGHAT and FQNNGV. This CDR3 region has 14 residues. Trimming removed 1 base from V and 4 bases from J; junction bases left unmatched: 3. In its sample, this clone was seen many times. Antigen: not known.

This chain links TRBV11-2 with TRBJ2-5; 7 positions agree with TRBD1. The clonotype was recovered from a female donor with papillary thyroid cancer or a benign thyroid nodule (not recorded which). Some clones in this sample may be carry-over from other donors' samples. Sequenced input: blood. The CDR3 sequence: CASSLGGGRETQYF. CDR3 nucleotide sequence: TGTGCCAGCAGCTTAGGAGGGGGCCGAGAGACCCAGTACTTC.